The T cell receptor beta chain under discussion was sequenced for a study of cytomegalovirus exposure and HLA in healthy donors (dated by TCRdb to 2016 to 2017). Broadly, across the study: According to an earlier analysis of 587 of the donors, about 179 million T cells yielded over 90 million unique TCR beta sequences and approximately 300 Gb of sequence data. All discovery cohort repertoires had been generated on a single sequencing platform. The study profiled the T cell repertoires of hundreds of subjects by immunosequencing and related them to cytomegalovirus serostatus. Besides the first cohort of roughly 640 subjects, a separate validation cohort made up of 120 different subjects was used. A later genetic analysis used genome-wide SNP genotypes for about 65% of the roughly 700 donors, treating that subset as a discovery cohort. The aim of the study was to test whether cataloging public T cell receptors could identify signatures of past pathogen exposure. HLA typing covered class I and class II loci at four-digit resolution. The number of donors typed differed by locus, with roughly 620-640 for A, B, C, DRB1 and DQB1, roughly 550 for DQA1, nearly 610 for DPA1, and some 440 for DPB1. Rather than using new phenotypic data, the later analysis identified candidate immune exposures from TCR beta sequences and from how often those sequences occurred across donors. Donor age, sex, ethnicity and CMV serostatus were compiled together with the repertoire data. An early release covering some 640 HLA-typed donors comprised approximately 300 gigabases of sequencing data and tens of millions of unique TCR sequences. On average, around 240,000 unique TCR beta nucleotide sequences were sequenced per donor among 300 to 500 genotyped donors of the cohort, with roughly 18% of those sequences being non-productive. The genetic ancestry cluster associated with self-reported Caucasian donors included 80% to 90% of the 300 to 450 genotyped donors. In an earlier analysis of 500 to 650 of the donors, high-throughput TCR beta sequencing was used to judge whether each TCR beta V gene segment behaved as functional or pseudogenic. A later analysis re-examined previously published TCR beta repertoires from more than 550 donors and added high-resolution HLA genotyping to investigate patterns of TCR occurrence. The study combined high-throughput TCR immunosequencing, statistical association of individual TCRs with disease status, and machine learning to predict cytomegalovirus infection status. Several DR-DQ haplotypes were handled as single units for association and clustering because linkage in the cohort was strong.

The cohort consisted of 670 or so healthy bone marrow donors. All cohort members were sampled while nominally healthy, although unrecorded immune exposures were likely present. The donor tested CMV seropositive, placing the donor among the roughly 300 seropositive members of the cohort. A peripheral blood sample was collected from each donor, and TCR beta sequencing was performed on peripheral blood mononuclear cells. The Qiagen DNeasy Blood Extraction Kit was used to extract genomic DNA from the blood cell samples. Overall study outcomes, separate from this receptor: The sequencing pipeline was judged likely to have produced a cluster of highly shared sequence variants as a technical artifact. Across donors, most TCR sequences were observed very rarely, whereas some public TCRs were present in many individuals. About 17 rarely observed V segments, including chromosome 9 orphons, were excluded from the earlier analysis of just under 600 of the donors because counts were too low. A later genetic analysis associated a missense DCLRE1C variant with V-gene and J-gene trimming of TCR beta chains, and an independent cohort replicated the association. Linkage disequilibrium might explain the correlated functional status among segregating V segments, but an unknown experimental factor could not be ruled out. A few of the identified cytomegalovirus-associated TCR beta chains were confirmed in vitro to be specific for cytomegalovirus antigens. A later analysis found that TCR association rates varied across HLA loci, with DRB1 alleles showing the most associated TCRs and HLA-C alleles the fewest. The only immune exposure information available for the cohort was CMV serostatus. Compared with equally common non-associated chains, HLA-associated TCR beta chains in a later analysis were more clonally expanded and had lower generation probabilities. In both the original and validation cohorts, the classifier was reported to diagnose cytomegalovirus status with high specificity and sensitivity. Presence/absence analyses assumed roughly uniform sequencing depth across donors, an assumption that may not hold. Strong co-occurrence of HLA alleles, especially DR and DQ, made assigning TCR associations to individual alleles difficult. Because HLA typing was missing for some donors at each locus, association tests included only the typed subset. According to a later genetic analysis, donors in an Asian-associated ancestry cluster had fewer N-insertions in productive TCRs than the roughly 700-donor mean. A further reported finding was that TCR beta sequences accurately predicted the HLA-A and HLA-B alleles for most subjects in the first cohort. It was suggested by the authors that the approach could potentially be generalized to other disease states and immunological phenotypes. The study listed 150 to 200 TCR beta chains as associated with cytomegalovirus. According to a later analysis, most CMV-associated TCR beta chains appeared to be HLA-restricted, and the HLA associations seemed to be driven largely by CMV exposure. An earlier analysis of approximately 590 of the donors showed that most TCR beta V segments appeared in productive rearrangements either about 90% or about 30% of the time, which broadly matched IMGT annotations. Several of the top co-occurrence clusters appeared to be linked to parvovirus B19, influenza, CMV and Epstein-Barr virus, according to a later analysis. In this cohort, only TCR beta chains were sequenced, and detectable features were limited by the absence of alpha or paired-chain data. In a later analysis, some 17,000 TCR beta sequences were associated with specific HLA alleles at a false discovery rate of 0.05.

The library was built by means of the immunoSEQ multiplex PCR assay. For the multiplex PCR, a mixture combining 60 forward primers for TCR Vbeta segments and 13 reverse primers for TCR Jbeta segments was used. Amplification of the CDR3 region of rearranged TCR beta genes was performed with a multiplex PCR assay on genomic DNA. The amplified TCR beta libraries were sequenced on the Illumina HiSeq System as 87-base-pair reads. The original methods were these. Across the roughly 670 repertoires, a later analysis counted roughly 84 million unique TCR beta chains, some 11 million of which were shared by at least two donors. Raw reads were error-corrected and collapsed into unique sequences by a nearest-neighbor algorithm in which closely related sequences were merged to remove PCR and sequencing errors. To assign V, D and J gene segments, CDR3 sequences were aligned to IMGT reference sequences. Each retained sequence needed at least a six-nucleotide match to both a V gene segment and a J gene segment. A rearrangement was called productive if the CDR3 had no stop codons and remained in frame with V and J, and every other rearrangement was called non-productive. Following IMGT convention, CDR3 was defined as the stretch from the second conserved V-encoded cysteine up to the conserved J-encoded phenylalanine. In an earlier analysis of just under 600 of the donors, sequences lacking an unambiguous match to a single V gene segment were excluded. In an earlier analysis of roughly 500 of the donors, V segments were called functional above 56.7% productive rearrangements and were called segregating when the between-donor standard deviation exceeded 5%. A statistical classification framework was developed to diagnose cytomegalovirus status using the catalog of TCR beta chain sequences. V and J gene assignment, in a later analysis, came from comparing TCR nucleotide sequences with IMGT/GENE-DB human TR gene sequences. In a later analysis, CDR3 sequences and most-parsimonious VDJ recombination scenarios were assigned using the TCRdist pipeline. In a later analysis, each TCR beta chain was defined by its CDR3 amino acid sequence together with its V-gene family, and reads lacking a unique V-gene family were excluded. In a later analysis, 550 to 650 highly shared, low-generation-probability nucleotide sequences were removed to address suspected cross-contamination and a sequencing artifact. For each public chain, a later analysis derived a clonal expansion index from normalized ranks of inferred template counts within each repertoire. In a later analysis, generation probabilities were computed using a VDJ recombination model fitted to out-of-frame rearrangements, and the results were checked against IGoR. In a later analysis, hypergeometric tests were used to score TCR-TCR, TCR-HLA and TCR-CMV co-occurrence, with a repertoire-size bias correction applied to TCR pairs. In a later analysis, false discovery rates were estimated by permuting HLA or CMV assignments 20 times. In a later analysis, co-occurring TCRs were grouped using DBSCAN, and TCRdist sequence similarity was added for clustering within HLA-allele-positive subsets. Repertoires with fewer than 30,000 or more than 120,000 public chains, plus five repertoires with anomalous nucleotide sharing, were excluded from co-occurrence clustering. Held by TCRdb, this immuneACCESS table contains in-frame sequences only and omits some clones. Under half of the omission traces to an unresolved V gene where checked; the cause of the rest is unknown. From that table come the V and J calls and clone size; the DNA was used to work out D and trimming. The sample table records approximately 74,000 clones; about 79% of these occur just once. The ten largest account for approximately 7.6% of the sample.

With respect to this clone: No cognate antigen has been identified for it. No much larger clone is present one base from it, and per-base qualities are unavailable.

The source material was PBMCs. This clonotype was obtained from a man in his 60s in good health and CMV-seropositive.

The CDR3 sequence is CAISWTENNEQFF. The bases read TGTGCCATCAGCTGGACAGAAAACAATGAGCAGTTCTTC. Recombination joined TRBV10-3 with TRBJ2-1; tentative D gene TRBD1, with 6 bases matching. Counted from cysteine to phenylalanine, this CDR3 has 13 amino acids. This entry keeps only the CDR3 DNA: 39 bases, framed from base 1. V is pared back by 6 bases and J by 5 bases, with 11 bases lying between the germline termini. Taken from the germline V gene, the CDR1 and CDR2 loops are ENHRY and SYGVKD.